This is a list of T cell receptor beta chains from one sample in a study of cytotoxic CD8 clonotypes in ibrutinib-treated CLL. Data came from immunoSEQ multiplex PCR; TCRdb stores just in-frame clones and leaves some out. Of about 27,000 clones in the sample, almost 70% were seen once. Material: PBMCs, obtained after 24 months of ibrutinib treatment. The source of these receptors is a human donor with chronic lymphocytic leukemia. The CDR3 runs from the conserved cysteine through the conserved F or W. D genes are given only for firm matches. Clone sizes are given selectively: once, few, many, or a class where the clone is expanded.

>TRBV2|NA|NA|TRBJ1-4
TGTGCCAGCGGAGGGGACACTAATGAAAAACTGTTTTTT
CASGGDTNEKLFF
>TRBV11-2|once|NA|TRBJ2-5
TGTGCCAGCAGCCCCACAAGAGTTAGTTCTTTAGAGACCCAGTACTTC
CASSPTRVSSLETQYF
>TRBV2|NA|NA|TRBJ2-1
TGTGCCAGCAGTGGGGGACTCTTC
CASSGGLF
>TRBV2|NA|NA|TRBJ2-6
TGTGCCAGCAGTGATGAGAGGGTTGGGGCCAACGTCCTGACTTTC
CASSDERVGANVLTF
>TRBV15|NA|TRBD1|TRBJ2-2
TGTGCCACCAGCAGATCCGGGACAGGGGGGTTTACCGGGGAGCTGTTTTTT
CATSRSGTGGFTGELFF
>TRBV11-2|once|NA|TRBJ2-1
TGTGCCAGCAGCTTAGACAGGGGTGAGCAGTTCTTC
CASSLDRGEQFF
>TRBV30|NA|TRBD1|TRBJ1-5
TGTGCCTGGGCCCCCGGGACAGGGAATAGCCAGCCCCAGCATTTT
CAWAPGTGNSQPQHF
>TRBV7-6|few|TRBD1|TRBJ2-2
TGTGCCAGCGAACCCCGGACAGGGGGCACCGGGGAGCTGTTTTTT
CASEPRTGGTGELFF
>TRBV29-1|NA|NA|TRBJ2-5
TGCAGCGTTGAAAGAGGGCGCGCGGAGACCCAGTACTTC
CSVERGRAETQYF
>TRBV28|NA|NA|TRBJ1-2
TGTGCCAGCAGGCCCCCCGGCGGGGACATCTATGGCTACACCTTC
CASRPPGGDIYGYTF
>TRBV7-8|NA|TRBD2|TRBJ2-2
TGTGCCAGCAGCTTATCCCGACTAGCGGGGCGAACCGGGGAGCTGTTTTTT
CASSLSRLAGRTGELFF
>TRBV9|few|NA|TRBJ2-7
TGTGCCAGCAGCGCGGAGGGGGCTGGCGAGCAGTACTTC
CASSAEGAGEQYF
>TRBV4-3|NA|NA|TRBJ2-1
TGCGCCAGCAGCCAAGATGTCGGGGCATACAATGAGCAGTTCTTC
CASSQDVGAYNEQFF
>TRBV10-1|NA|NA|TRBJ1-2
TGCGCCAGCAGTGGACGGTTACTCGGGGGCTACACCTTC
CASSGRLLGGYTF
>TRBV5-5|NA|NA|TRBJ1-6
TGTGCCAGCAGCCCACTTAGGGAGGACTATAATGTCCCCTATAATTCACCCCTCCACTTT
CASSPLREDYNVPYNSPLHF
>TRBV27|NA|NA|TRBJ2-2
TGTGCCAGCAGTTTGATGGAGACCGGGGAGCTGTTTTTT
CASSLMETGELFF
>TRBV6-5|many|NA|TRBJ2-5
TGTGCCAGCGCCCCGGTGGGGGAGACCCAGTACTTC
CASAPVGETQYF
>TRBV11-2|NA|NA|TRBJ1-4
TGTGCCAGCAGCCGCCGGGACGGCTTTAATGAAAAACTGTTTTTT
CASSRRDGFNEKLFF
>TRBV4-2|NA|NA|TRBJ1-2
TGTGCCAGCAGCCAAGAGACGTCAGGGAACTATGGCTACACCTTC
CASSQETSGNYGYTF
>TRBV7-2|NA|TRBD1|TRBJ1-2
TGTGCCAGCAGCTTAGGAGGGGGCAGAGGTTTAGGCTACACCTTC
CASSLGGGRGLGYTF
>TRBV11-2|NA|TRBD2|TRBJ2-1
TGTGCCAGCAGGGGGAGGAGGACTAGCGACAATGAGCAGTTCTTC
CASRGRRTSDNEQFF
>TRBV6-1|NA|NA|TRBJ2-7
TGTGCCAGCCTACGGGACGGTCCCTACGAGCAGTACTTC
CASLRDGPYEQYF
>TRBV6-6|once|NA|TRBJ1-2
TGTGCCAGCAGGACCCGGACTCGCCGGGGCTATGGCTACACCTTC
CASRTRTRRGYGYTF
>TRBV19|NA|TRBD2|TRBJ2-1
TGTGCCAGTACCAAGGCCCAGCGGGGGGGAAATGAGCAGTTCTTC
CASTKAQRGGNEQFF